This T cell receptor (beta chain) stems from a study of blood T cells in healthy people across ages. Study context: Template switching caught about one barcoded beta molecule for each two T cells. The study's findings and limits: Estimated diversity across one million T cells was deemed an underestimate. Any changes in expanded clonotypes were possibly confounded, as donor CMV status remained unknown. Older age coincided with a roughly linear decline in TCR beta diversity per million T cells.

In the case of this clonotype: Antigen: not known.

The use of a sample-barcoded 5' primer and a J-beta primer mix characterized a second PCR of about 7 to 12 cycles. In TCRdb, the 5' RACE reads were re-called with MiXCR into one record per CDR3 protein. The profile shows more than 900,000 distinct CDR3 sequences, roughly 29% of them singletons. V shed 4 bases, J shed 3 bases, and the junction held 6 bases outside the gene matches. CDR1 MGHRA and CDR2 YSYEKL come from the germline V gene. The CDR3 is 15 residues long. These same data were also listed under a study on T cells of mothers and their children.

This chain joins TRBV4-1 and TRBJ2-5; the match to TRBD1 covers 9 bases. The sequence was obtained from a woman between 40 and 55 years old in good health. What was sequenced was blood. The CDR3 is CASSRLGQGEETQYF. CDR3 DNA sequence: TGCGCCAGCAGCCGACTGGGACAGGGAGAAGAGACCCAGTACTTC.